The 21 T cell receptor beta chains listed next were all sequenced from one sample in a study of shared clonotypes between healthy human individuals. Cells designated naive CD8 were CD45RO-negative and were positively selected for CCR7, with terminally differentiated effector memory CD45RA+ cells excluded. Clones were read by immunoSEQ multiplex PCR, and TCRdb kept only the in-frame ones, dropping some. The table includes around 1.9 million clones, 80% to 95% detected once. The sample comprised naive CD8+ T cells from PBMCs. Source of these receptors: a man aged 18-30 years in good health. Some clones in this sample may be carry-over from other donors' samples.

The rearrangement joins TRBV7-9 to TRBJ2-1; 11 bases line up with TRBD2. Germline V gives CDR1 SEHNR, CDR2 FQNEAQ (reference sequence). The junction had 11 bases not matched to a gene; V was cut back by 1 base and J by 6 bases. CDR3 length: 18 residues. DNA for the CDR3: TGTGCCAGCAGCTTAGTGGGACTAGCGGTCCCAGAGGTCAATGAGCAGTTCTTC. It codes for CASSLVGLAVPEVNEQFF.

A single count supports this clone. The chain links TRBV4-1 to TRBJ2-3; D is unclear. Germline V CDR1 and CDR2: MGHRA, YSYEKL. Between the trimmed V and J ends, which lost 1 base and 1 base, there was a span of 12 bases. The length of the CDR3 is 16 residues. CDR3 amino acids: CASSQVSTPGTDTQYF. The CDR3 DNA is TGCGCCAGCAGCCAAGTCTCTACCCCCGGCACAGATACGCAGTATTTT.

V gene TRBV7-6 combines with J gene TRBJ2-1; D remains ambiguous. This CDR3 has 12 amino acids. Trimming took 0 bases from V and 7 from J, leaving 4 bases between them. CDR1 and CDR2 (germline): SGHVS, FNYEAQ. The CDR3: CASSLARNEQFF. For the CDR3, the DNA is TGTGCCAGCAGCTTAGCTAGGAATGAGCAGTTCTTC.

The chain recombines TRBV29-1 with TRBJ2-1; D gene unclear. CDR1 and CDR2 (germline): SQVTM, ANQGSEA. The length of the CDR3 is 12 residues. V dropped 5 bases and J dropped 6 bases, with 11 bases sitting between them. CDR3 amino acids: CSVPGPSNEQFF. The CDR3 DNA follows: TGCAGCGTTCCTGGCCCATCCAATGAGCAGTTCTTC.

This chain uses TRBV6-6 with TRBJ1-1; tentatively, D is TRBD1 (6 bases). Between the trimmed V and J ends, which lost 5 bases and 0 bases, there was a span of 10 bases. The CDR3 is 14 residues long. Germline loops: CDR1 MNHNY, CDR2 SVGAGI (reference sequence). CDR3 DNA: TGTGCCAGCAGTCCGGGGACACTGAACACTGAAGCTTTCTTT. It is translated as CASSPGTLNTEAFF.

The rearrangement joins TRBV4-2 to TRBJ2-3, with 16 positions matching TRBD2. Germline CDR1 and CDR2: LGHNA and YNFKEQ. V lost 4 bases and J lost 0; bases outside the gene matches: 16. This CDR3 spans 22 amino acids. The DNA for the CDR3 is TGTGCCAGCAGCCGCTCCAGGGAGGGACTAGCGGGAGGGCGGACTAGCACAGATACGCAGTATTTT. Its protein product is CASSRSREGLAGGRTSTDTQYF.

The CDR3 coding sequence is TGTGCCAGCAGCCAAGATAGGACTAGCGGGAGGAATGAGCAGTTCTTC. Translating gives CASSQDRTSGRNEQFF. The V and J genes are TRBV4-2 and TRBJ2-1; TRBD2 matches 14 bases. Germline V gives CDR1 LGHNA, CDR2 YNFKEQ. Losses at the gene ends were 0 bases for V and 7 bases for J; bases not matched to a gene: 2. CDR3 length: 16 residues.

In DNA form, the CDR3 reads TGTGCCAGCAGTTTATCGACAGGGGAGAAAACCGGGGAGCTGTTTTTT. Translated, it gives CASSLSTGEKTGELFF. The chain joins TRBV27 to TRBJ2-2, with TRBD1 matching 8 bases. Germline V lookup: CDR1 MNHEY, CDR2 SMNVEV (reference sequence). The junction had 5 bases not matched to a gene; V was cut back by 0 bases and J by 5 bases. This CDR3 region has 16 residues.

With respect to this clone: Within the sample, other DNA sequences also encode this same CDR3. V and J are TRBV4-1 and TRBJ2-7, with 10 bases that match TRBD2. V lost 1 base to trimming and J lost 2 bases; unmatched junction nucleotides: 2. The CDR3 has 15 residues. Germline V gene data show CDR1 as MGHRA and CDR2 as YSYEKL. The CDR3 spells CASSQGLAGAYEQYF. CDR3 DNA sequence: TGCGCCAGCAGCCAAGGTCTAGCGGGGGCCTACGAGCAGTACTTC.

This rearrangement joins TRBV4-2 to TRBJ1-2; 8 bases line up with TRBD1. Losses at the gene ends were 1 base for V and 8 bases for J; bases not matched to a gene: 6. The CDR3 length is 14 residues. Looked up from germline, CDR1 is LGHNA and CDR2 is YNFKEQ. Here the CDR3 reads CASSQVGQGRGYTF. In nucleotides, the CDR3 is TGTGCCAGCAGCCAAGTCGGACAGGGCCGGGGCTACACCTTC.

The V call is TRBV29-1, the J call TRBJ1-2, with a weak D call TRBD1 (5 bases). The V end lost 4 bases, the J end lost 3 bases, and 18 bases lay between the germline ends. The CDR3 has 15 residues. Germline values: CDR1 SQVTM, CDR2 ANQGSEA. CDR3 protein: CSVGERDEGDYGYTF. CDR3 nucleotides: TGCAGCGTTGGGGAAAGGGACGAGGGTGACTATGGCTACACCTTC.

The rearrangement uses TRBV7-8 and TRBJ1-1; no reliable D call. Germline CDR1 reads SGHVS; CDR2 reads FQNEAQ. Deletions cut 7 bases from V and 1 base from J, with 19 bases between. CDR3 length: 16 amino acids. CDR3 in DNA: TGTGCCAGCACACACCCCGTTAGGGCGGGGAACACTGAAGCTTTCTTT. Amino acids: CASTHPVRAGNTEAFF.

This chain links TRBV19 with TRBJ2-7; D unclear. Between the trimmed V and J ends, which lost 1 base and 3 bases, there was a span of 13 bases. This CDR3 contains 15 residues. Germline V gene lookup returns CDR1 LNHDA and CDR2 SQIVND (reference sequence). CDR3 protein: CASSIAPGSYYEQYF. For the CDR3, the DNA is TGTGCCAGTAGTATAGCCCCGGGTTCCTACTACGAGCAGTACTTC. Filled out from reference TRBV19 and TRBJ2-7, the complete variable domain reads DGGITQSPKYLFRKEGQNVTLSCEQNLNHDAMYWYRQDPGQGLRLIYYSQIVNDFQKGDIAEGYSVSREKKESFPLTVTSAQKNPTAFYLCASSIAPGSYYEQYFGPGTRLTVT.

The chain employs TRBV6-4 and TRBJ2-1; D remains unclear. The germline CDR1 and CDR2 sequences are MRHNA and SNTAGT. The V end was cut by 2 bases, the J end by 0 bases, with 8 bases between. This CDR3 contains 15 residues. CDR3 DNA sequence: TGTGCCAGCAGTGACGTTGATAGCTCCTACAATGAGCAGTTCTTC. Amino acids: CASSDVDSSYNEQFF.

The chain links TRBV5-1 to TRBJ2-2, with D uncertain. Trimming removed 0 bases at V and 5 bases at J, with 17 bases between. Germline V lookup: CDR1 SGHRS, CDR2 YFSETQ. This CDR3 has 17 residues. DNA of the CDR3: TGCGCCAGCAGCTTGGTTGGCAGCGAAGTGGGTACCGGGGAGCTGTTTTTT. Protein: CASSLVGSEVGTGELFF.

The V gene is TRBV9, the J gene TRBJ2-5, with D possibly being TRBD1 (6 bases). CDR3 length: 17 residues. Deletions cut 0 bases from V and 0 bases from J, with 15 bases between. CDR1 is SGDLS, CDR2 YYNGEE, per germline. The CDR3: CASSVATGGGYQETQYF. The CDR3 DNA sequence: TGTGCCAGCAGCGTAGCTACTGGGGGCGGGTACCAAGAGACCCAGTACTTC.

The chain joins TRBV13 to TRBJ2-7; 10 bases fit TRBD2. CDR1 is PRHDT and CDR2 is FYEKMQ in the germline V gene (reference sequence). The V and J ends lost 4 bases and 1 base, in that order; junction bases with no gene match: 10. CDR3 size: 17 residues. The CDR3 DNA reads TGTGCCAGCAGCTCCTTTCTAGCGGGAGCGGGGTCCTACGAGCAGTACTTC. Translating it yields CASSSFLAGAGSYEQYF.

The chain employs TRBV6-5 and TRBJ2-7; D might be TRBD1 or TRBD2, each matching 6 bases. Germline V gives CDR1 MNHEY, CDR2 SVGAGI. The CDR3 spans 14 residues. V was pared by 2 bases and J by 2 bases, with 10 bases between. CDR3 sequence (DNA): TGTGCCAGCAGTTACGGGGGGACAACCTACGAGCAGTACTTC. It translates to CASSYGGTTYEQYF.

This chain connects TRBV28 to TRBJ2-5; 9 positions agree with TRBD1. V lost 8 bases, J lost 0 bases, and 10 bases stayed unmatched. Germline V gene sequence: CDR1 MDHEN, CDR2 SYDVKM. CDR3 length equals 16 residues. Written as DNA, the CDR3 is TGTGCCAGCTCCGCCTTGACAGGGGGTTACCAAGAGACCCAGTACTTC. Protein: CASSALTGGYQETQYF.

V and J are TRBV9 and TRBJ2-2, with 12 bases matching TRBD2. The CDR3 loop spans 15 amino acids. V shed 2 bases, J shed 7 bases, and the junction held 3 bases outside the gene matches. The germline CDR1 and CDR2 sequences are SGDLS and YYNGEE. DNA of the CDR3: TGTGCCAGCAGCGTGCTACTAGCGGGAGGCGGGGAGCTGTTTTTT. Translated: CASSVLLAGGGELFF.

The CDR3 is CASSQEGREATGELFF. The CDR3 DNA follows: TGTGCCAGCAGCCAAGAGGGTCGGGAGGCCACCGGGGAGCTGTTTTTT. The V and J genes are TRBV4-2 and TRBJ2-2; 7 bases agree with TRBD2. The CDR3 consists of 16 residues. Germline V lookup: CDR1 LGHNA, CDR2 YNFKEQ. Trimming took 0 bases from V and 4 from J; bases not matched to a gene: 5.